What follows are 16 T cell receptor beta chains derived from one specimen sequenced in a study of T cells in Graves' hyperthyroidism and ophthalmopathy. Using RNA transcripts as the source, TCR beta CDR3 regions were amplified. The HTBI primer set served for first-round RT-PCR of the TCR CDR3. TCRdb independently ran MiXCR on the multiplex PCR reads; one entry per CDR3 protein. Of about 720,000 distinct CDR3 sequences listed, around 20% were seen once; the top ten hold about a sixth. The sequencing sample was made of blood. Receptors were obtained from a woman aged 50 to 60 with Graves' hyperthyroidism that later progressed to Graves' ophthalmopathy.

This clonotype was recorded many times. V and J are TRBV6-1 and TRBJ1-4; TRBD1 is a possible D gene (5 bases). Germline lookup yields CDR1 MNHNS and CDR2 SASEGT. Trimming left V 0 bases short and J 7 bases short, with 12 bases between. The CDR3 is made up of 15 amino acids. CDR3 in DNA: TGTGCCAGCAGTGAAGCCCAGGGATGGAGTGAAAAACTGTTTTTT. Translating it yields CASSEAQGWSEKLFF.

This clonotype was seen only a few times. V usage is TRBV2 and J usage is TRBJ2-1, with D perhaps given as TRBD1 or TRBD2 (5 bases each). The CDR3 runs 13 residues. Germline V gene lookup returns CDR1 SNHLY and CDR2 FYNNEI. Between the trimmed V and J ends, which lost 7 bases and 5 bases, there was a span of 12 bases. The CDR3 loop is CASMLGRDNEQFF. The CDR3 DNA follows: TGTGCCAGCATGCTGGGACGGGACAATGAGCAGTTCTTC. The variable domain in full, completed from reference TRBV2 and TRBJ2-1, reads EPEVTQTPSHQVTQMGQEVILRCVPISNHLYFYWYRQILGQKVEFLVSFYNNEISEKSEIFDDQFSVERPDGSNFTLKIRSTKLEDSAMYFCASMLGRDNEQFFGPGTRLTVL.

The J gene is TRBJ2-1, the V gene TRBV20-1, with TRBD2 matching over 10 bases. Germline V gene sequence: CDR1 DFQATT, CDR2 SNEGSKA (reference sequence). The CDR3 runs to 16 residues. The V segment lost 5 bases and the J segment 1 base; nucleotides outside the gene matches: 8. The CDR3, as DNA: TGCAGTGCTGAAGGACTAGCGGAGGGTTCCTACAATGAGCAGTTCTTC. Residues: CSAEGLAEGSYNEQFF.

This clonotype showed up just a few times. The gene calls are TRBV6-1 and TRBJ1-1; D might be TRBD1 (6 bases). V lost 5 bases, J lost 2 bases, and 18 bases lay in between. CDR3 length: 16 residues. Looked up from germline, CDR1 is MNHNS and CDR2 is SASEGT. The CDR3 sequence is CASSPWAGAVNTEAFF. CDR3 coding DNA: TGTGCCAGCAGTCCTTGGGCGGGGGCCGTAAACACTGAAGCTTTCTTT.

This clonotype was counted at least ten times. The chain joins TRBV20-1 to TRBJ2-1; 10 bases line up with TRBD1. Unmatched junction bases numbered 7, after V lost 6 bases and J lost 8 bases. The CDR3 length is 13 residues. Germline CDR1 is DFQATT and CDR2 is SNEGSKA (reference sequence). The CDR3 spells CSADRDRGDEQFF. CDR3 coding DNA: TGCAGTGCAGACCGGGACAGGGGCGATGAGCAGTTCTTC.

This clonotype was seen at least ten times. The rearrangement links TRBV18 to TRBJ1-1; no firm D call. Germline-derived CDR1 and CDR2 are KGHSH and LQKENI. V lost 3 bases to trimming and J lost 8 bases, with 10 bases between them. The CDR3 covers 12 residues. The CDR3 region is CASSPTSNEAFF. The CDR3 DNA follows: TGTGCCAGCTCACCCACCAGTAACGAAGCTTTCTTT.

This clonotype was picked up many times. Written as DNA, the CDR3 is TGCAGTGCTAGCCGGAGGGTTAGCGGATTTTACGAGCAGTACTTC. Its translation is CSASRRVSGFYEQYF. The rearrangement links TRBV20-1 to TRBJ2-7, with a tentative D call TRBD2 (6 bases). V gave up 3 bases and J gave up 4 bases, with 19 bases separating them. CDR1 is DFQATT and CDR2 is SNEGSKA in the germline V gene (reference sequence). This CDR3 contains 15 residues.

The rearrangement links TRBV19 to TRBJ1-2, with 9 bases lining up with TRBD1. Trimming at V came to 7 bases and at J to 4 bases, leaving 10 bases not matched to a gene. Germline V lookup: CDR1 LNHDA, CDR2 SQIVND (reference sequence). The CDR3 is made up of 15 amino acids. The DNA of the CDR3 is TGTGCCAGTACCCAGGGACAGGGTCTATCCTATGGCTACACCTTC. Amino acids: CASTQGQGLSYGYTF.

This chain links TRBV27 with TRBJ1-4; no firm D call. The CDR3 length is 14 residues. Trimming left V 7 bases short and J 3 bases short, with 12 bases between. CDR1 MNHEY and CDR2 SMNVEV come from the germline V gene (reference sequence). In nucleotides, the CDR3 is TGTGCCAGCACTCACACTGGGGCTAATGAAAAACTGTTTTTT. Its protein product is CASTHTGANEKLFF.

This clonotype was observed a few times. The gene calls are TRBV14 and TRBJ2-5; TRBD2 agrees at 7 bases. V shed 1 base, J shed 5 bases, and the junction held 7 bases outside the gene matches. Germline lookup yields CDR1 SGHDN and CDR2 FVKESK. The CDR3 covers 15 residues. The CDR3 sequence: CASSQGGTTIETQYF. In DNA, the CDR3 is TGTGCCAGCAGCCAAGGGGGGACTACCATCGAGACCCAGTACTTC.

CDR3: CSALDQTNEKLFF. For the CDR3, the DNA is TGCAGTGCTTTAGACCAGACTAATGAAAAACTGTTTTTT. The V gene is TRBV20-1, the J gene TRBJ1-4; D ambiguous. The V gene lost 5 bases and the J gene lost 2 bases, with 9 bases spanning the gap. Germline CDR1 reads DFQATT; CDR2 reads SNEGSKA (reference sequence). The CDR3 has 13 amino acids.

This clonotype was counted many times. The chain links TRBV2 to TRBJ2-1; 11 bases agree with TRBD2. The V segment lost 6 bases and the J segment 8 bases; nucleotides outside the gene matches: 9. Germline V lookup: CDR1 SNHLY, CDR2 FYNNEI. This CDR3 has 15 amino acids. CDR3 sequence reads: CASSRLTSGVHEQFF. The CDR3 DNA reads TGTGCCAGCAGCCGACTGACTAGCGGGGTCCATGAGCAGTTCTTC.

This clonotype was detected only a few times. The V call is TRBV4-1, the J call TRBJ1-1; 8 bases align to TRBD1. CDR1 is MGHRA, CDR2 YSYEKL, per germline. The CDR3 spans 13 residues. Unmatched junction bases numbered 6, after V lost 2 bases and J lost 10 bases. The chain's CDR3 is CASSQSGTGIAFF. CDR3 DNA: TGCGCCAGCAGCCAATCCGGGACAGGCATAGCTTTCTTT.

This chain links TRBV4-1 with TRBJ2-2; 8 bases are shared with TRBD1. The CDR3 runs 18 residues. The J segment lost 3 bases and the V segment lost 0 bases, leaving 9 bases of the junction unmatched. Germline CDR1 MGHRA, CDR2 YSYEKL. The CDR3 here is CASSQDPRQGADTGELFF. The CDR3 nucleotides are TGCGCCAGCAGCCAAGATCCCCGGCAGGGGGCTGACACCGGGGAGCTGTTTTTT.

This rearrangement joins TRBV20-1 to TRBJ2-7; no firm D call. The CDR3 is 12 residues long. Germline V gives CDR1 DFQATT, CDR2 SNEGSKA (reference sequence). The V end lost 5 bases, the J end lost 2 bases, and 10 bases lay between the germline ends. The CDR3 protein is CSAEDTAYEQYF. CDR3 nucleotides: TGCAGTGCTGAAGACACGGCCTACGAGCAGTACTTC.

This clonotype was counted between two and nine times. The chain joins TRBV20-1 to TRBJ2-1, with 8 bases fitting TRBD2. This CDR3 contains 15 residues. CDR1 is DFQATT, CDR2 SNEGSKA, per germline (reference sequence). Trimming cost V 6 bases and J 4 bases; bases outside gene matches: 11. The CDR3 nucleotides read TGCAGTGCAGAAACTAGCGGTCGGAATTACAATGAGCAGTTCTTC. This gives the protein CSAETSGRNYNEQFF.